The rows below give T cell receptor beta chains drawn from one sample of a study of T cells after posttransplantation cyclophosphamide. The data were produced by immunoSEQ multiplex PCR, yet TCRdb's version contains in-frame clones alone and is incomplete. This table has roughly 4,600 clones, more than 65% appearing once. The starting material was PBMCs, obtained after an allogeneic stem cell transplant with a calcineurin inhibitor and methotrexate. These receptors all stem from a male patient aged 40 to 55 who received an allogeneic stem cell transplant from an unrelated donor, was CMV-positive, and had chronic GVHD only. Some T cells may trace back to the graft donor. The CDR3 runs from the conserved cysteine through the conserved F or W. The order of the fields is D gene, clone size, V gene, J gene, CDR3 protein, CDR3 DNA. D genes are given only for firm matches. Clone sizes are given selectively: once, few, many, or a class where the clone is expanded.

NA	NA	TRBV7-9	TRBJ2-2	CASSSGRGIGNTGELFF	TGTGCCAGCAGCTCAGGGCGTGGCATAGGGAACACCGGGGAGCTGTTTTTT
NA	NA	TRBV6-5	TRBJ1-3	CASKGQVEGNTIYF	TGTGCCAGCAAAGGCCAGGTCGAGGGAAACACCATATATTTT
TRBD1	NA	TRBV5-1	TRBJ1-1	CASRTSTGGGLEAFF	TGCGCCAGCAGGACCTCAACAGGGGGCGGTCTGGAAGCTTTCTTT
TRBD1	NA	TRBV27	TRBJ2-7	CASSFMDRTYEQYF	TGTGCCAGCAGTTTTATGGACAGGACCTACGAGCAGTACTTC
NA	few	TRBV5-1	TRBJ1-3	CASSMDSSGNTIYF	TGCGCCAGCAGCATGGACAGCTCTGGAAACACCATATATTTT
TRBD1	NA	TRBV27	TRBJ2-1	CASSLYGTGRHNEQFF	TGTGCCAGCAGTTTATACGGGACAGGTCGTCACAATGAGCAGTTCTTC
NA	NA	TRBV27	TRBJ2-7	CASSLDGYEQYF	TGTGCCAGCAGCCTAGACGGCTACGAGCAGTACTTC
TRBD1	NA	TRBV20-1	TRBJ1-2	CSAPGGRGYTF	TGCAGTGCCCCAGGGGGGCGCGGCTACACCTTC
NA	NA	TRBV7-2	TRBJ1-2	CASSSQGFGYTF	TGTGCCAGCAGCTCTCAGGGTTTCGGCTACACCTTC
TRBD1	NA	TRBV27	TRBJ2-3	CASAQGGNQPQYF	TGTGCCAGCGCACAGGGGGGCAATCAGCCCCAGTATTTT
NA	NA	TRBV6-1	TRBJ1-4	CASSEVLSATNEKLFF	TGTGCCAGCAGTGAAGTGTTGAGTGCAACTAATGAAAAACTGTTTTTT
NA	NA	TRBV4-3	TRBJ1-1	CASSQVGGTEAFF	TGCGCCAGCAGCCAAGTGGGGGGGACTGAAGCTTTCTTT
NA	NA	TRBV7-9	TRBJ1-6	CASSLTDNSPLHF	TGTGCCAGCAGCTTAACTGATAATTCACCCCTCCACTTT
NA	NA	TRBV15	TRBJ2-7	CATSRDFDRSYEQYF	TGTGCCACCAGCAGAGATTTCGACAGGTCCTACGAGCAGTACTTC
NA	NA	TRBV5-1	TRBJ2-7	CASSLEGGLTYEQYF	TGCGCCAGCAGCTTGGAAGGCGGGCTGACCTACGAGCAGTACTTC
NA	NA	TRBV6-4	TRBJ2-1	CASSDSAGTYNEQFF	TGTGCCAGCAGTGACTCCGCCGGGACTTACAATGAGCAGTTCTTC
NA	once	TRBV29-1	TRBJ1-1	CSVGPGYRRTEAFF	TGCAGCGTTGGACCCGGGTACCGAAGGACTGAAGCTTTCTTT
TRBD2	NA	TRBV5-1	TRBJ2-7	CASSLSSGGAHYEQYF	TGCGCCAGCAGCTTGAGTAGCGGGGGGGCCCACTACGAGCAGTACTTC
NA	NA	TRBV27	TRBJ1-5	CASGRGGNQPQHF	TGTGCCAGCGGGAGGGGGGGTAATCAGCCCCAGCATTTT
TRBD1	NA	TRBV7-3	TRBJ2-7	CASSPTGVYEQYF	TGTGCCAGCAGCCCGACAGGGGTCTACGAGCAGTACTTC
NA	NA	TRBV15	TRBJ1-3	CATSRDAANTIYF	TGTGCCACCAGCAGAGATGCGGCGAACACCATATATTTT
TRBD2	NA	TRBV9	TRBJ2-5	CASSVDSSGRIETQYF	TGTGCCAGCAGCGTAGATTCTAGCGGGAGAATAGAGACCCAGTACTTC
TRBD2	NA	TRBV4-1	TRBJ2-1	CASSETSGRYGEQFF	TGCGCCAGCAGCGAGACTAGCGGGAGGTATGGGGAGCAGTTCTTC
TRBD1	few	TRBV6-6	TRBJ2-7	CASSYSGTGGEQYF	TGTGCCAGCAGTTACTCGGGGACAGGGGGCGAGCAGTACTTC
NA	NA	TRBV6-5	TRBJ2-7	CASSHARDLYEQYF	TGTGCCAGCAGCCACGCCAGGGATTTATACGAGCAGTACTTC
TRBD1	NA	TRBV6-5	TRBJ1-2	CASSPLRGQINGYTF	TGTGCCAGCAGTCCACTCAGGGGGCAGATCAATGGCTACACCTTC